Below are 29 T cell receptor beta chains sequenced from a single sample in a study of cytomegalovirus exposure and HLA in healthy donors. The PCR was carried out with 60 Vbeta primers and 13 Jbeta primers. Generated by immunoSEQ multiplex PCR, the TCRdb table keeps only in-frame clones and is missing some. The sample has some 200,000 clones, approximately 78% seen once. The sequencing input was PBMCs. The source of these receptors is a woman aged 18-29 years in good health and CMV-seronegative.

The rearrangement joins TRBV28 to TRBJ2-1; D might be TRBD2 (5 bases). The CDR3 covers 13 residues. The V gene lost 5 bases and the J gene lost 7 bases, with 12 bases spanning the gap. Germline V gene lookup returns CDR1 MDHEN and CDR2 SYDVKM. The CDR3 sequence: CASSRGPYNEQFF. The CDR3 nucleotides read TGTGCCAGCAGTCGCGGGCCTTATAATGAGCAGTTCTTC.

The chain has TRBV6-1 and TRBJ2-2, with D perhaps TRBD2 (6 bases). Trimming removed 7 bases at V and 0 bases at J, with 12 bases between. The CDR3 runs 15 residues. CDR1 is MNHNS and CDR2 is SASEGT in the germline V gene. Here the CDR3 reads CASTLRLANTGELFF. CDR3 nucleotides: TGTGCCAGCACCTTGCGACTAGCGAACACCGGGGAGCTGTTTTTT.

The V call is TRBV13, the J call TRBJ2-3; TRBD2 aligns across 9 bases. Unmatched junction bases numbered 7, after V lost 0 bases and J lost 3 bases. The CDR3 has 17 amino acids. Germline V gene sequence: CDR1 PRHDT, CDR2 FYEKMQ (reference sequence). The CDR3 here is CASSLGGSGGSTDTQYF. The CDR3 DNA is TGTGCCAGCAGCTTAGGGGGTAGCGGGGGAAGTACAGATACGCAGTATTTT.

This clone was detected a few times. The chain carries TRBV5-1 and TRBJ1-1; D not resolved. This CDR3 contains 13 residues. From germline, CDR1 is SGHRS and CDR2 YFSETQ. V lost 0 bases, J lost 1 base, and 4 bases lay in between. As DNA, the CDR3 is TGCGCCAGCAGCTTGGGAGAGAACACTGAAGCTTTCTTT. Protein product: CASSLGENTEAFF.

The rearrangement uses TRBV7-8 and TRBJ2-7, with 9 positions matching TRBD1. The germline CDR1 and CDR2 sequences are SGHVS and FQNEAQ. V was pared by 5 bases and J by 4 bases, with 3 bases of the junction left unmatched. This CDR3 is built from 13 residues. The DNA for the CDR3 is TGTGCCAGCAGCGACAGGGGGGGTTACGAGCAGTACTTC. Translating it yields CASSDRGGYEQYF.

The J gene is TRBJ2-7, the V gene TRBV19; TRBD2 aligns across 14 bases. V shed 6 bases, J shed 4 bases, and the junction held 14 bases outside the gene matches. Germline CDR1 reads LNHDA; CDR2 reads SQIVND (reference sequence). The length of the CDR3 is 18 residues. In nucleotides, the CDR3 is TGTGCCAGTAGGCCGGGACTAGCGGGAGCGGGGCGGCCGTACGAGCAGTACTTC. It yields the protein CASRPGLAGAGRPYEQYF.

The chain is built from TRBV4-1 and TRBJ2-7; the D gene is possibly TRBD1 (5 bases). The CDR3 runs 15 residues. V was trimmed by 0 bases and J by 3 bases, leaving 12 bases between them. Germline-derived CDR1 and CDR2 are MGHRA and YSYEKL. CDR3 in DNA: TGCGCCAGCAGCCAAGAGTCCCAGGGTGGCTACGAGCAGTACTTC. It is translated as CASSQESQGGYEQYF.

The genes are TRBV5-6 and TRBJ1-2; D might be TRBD1 (6 bases). Looked up from germline, CDR1 is SGHDT and CDR2 is YYEEEE. Trimming took 0 bases from V and 4 from J, leaving 10 bases between them. CDR3 size: 14 residues. The chain's CDR3 is CASSLARQAYGYTF. CDR3 in DNA: TGTGCCAGCAGCTTGGCGCGACAGGCCTATGGCTACACCTTC.

Points on this clone: Other DNA sequences in the sample encode the same CDR3. CDR3 sequence reads: CASVPGQAYNEQFF. The CDR3, as DNA: TGTGCTAGTGTCCCGGGACAGGCGTACAATGAGCAGTTCTTC. V and J are TRBV12-5 and TRBJ2-1, with 8 bases matching TRBD1. The germline V gene encodes CDR1 LGHNT and CDR2 FRNRAP. V lost 7 bases to trimming and J lost 4 bases; unmatched junction nucleotides: 6. This CDR3 comprises 14 residues.

The rearrangement joins TRBV13 to TRBJ2-5; possibly TRBD1 for D (5 bases). Trimming took off 5 bases at V and 2 bases at J, with 15 bases between the two ends. Germline V lookup: CDR1 PRHDT, CDR2 FYEKMQ (reference sequence). The CDR3 contains 15 residues. In DNA form, the CDR3 reads TGTGCCAGCAGCCCGCTAGGGGCCGGACAAGAGACCCAGTACTTC. It is translated as CASSPLGAGQETQYF.

V usage is TRBV28 and J usage is TRBJ1-5, with D tentatively TRBD1 (6 bases). V dropped 5 bases and J dropped 3 bases, with 14 bases sitting between them. The CDR3 consists of 15 residues. The germline gives CDR1 MDHEN, CDR2 SYDVKM. DNA for the CDR3: TGTGCCAGCAGTGAACGTACAGGGAACAATCAGCCCCAGCATTTT. It yields the protein CASSERTGNNQPQHF.

This chain joins TRBV13 and TRBJ2-2; the D is unclear. V shed 8 bases and J shed 8 bases, with 6 bases lying between them. Germline V lookup: CDR1 PRHDT, CDR2 FYEKMQ (reference sequence). The CDR3 loop spans 10 amino acids. The CDR3 DNA sequence: TGTGCCAGCGGAGAGGGGGAGCTGTTTTTT. This sequence encodes CASGEGELFF.

This rearrangement joins TRBV5-1 to TRBJ1-2, with a possible D match to TRBD1 (5 bases). CDR1 is SGHRS and CDR2 is YFSETQ in the germline V gene. This CDR3 is built from 13 residues. V was clipped by 2 bases and J by 6 bases, with 11 bases between them. The CDR3 region has the DNA TGCGCCAGCAGCTTTACAGGACGCGATGGCTACACCTTC. Protein: CASSFTGRDGYTF.

This clone came up once. V and J are TRBV10-1 and TRBJ1-6; D unresolved. CDR3 length equals 13 residues. Looked up from germline, CDR1 is WNHNN and CDR2 is SYGVQD (reference sequence). The V and J ends lost 6 bases and 6 bases respectively, with 9 bases between them. CDR3 protein: CASRAGSNSPLHF. As DNA, the CDR3 is TGCGCCAGCAGGGCGGGGAGTAATTCACCCCTCCACTTT.

The table lists this clone with a count of one. V and J are TRBV7-2 and TRBJ1-1, with 7 bases matching TRBD1. This CDR3 is built from 15 residues. The germline V gene encodes CDR1 SGHTA and CDR2 FQGNSA. The trim removed 5 bases at V and 0 bases at J, leaving 6 bases unmatched. The CDR3 DNA reads TGTGCCAGCAGCCCGCGGACAGGCCTGAACACTGAAGCTTTCTTT. Translating it yields CASSPRTGLNTEAFF. Complete variable domain (other parts from reference TRBV7-2 and TRBJ1-1): GAGVSQSPSNKVTEKGKDVELRCDPISGHTALYWYRQSLGQGLEFLIYFQGNSAPDKSGLPSDRFSAERTGGSVSTLTIQRTQQEDSAVYLCASSPRTGLNTEAFFGQGTRLTVV.

The J gene is TRBJ2-1, the V gene TRBV9; 10 bases align to TRBD1. With V trimmed by 3 bases and J by 9 bases, 6 bases remained unmatched. The germline CDR1 and CDR2 sequences are SGDLS and YYNGEE. This CDR3 spans 14 amino acids. The DNA of the CDR3 is TGTGCCAGCAGCGAGACAGGGGGCTTCAGTGAGCAGTTCTTC. It encodes CASSETGGFSEQFF. The full variable domain, in which reference TRBV9 and TRBJ2-1 provide the parts outside the CDR3, is DSGVTQTPKHLITATGQRVTLRCSPRSGDLSVYWYQQSLDQGLQFLIQYYNGEERAKGNILERFSAQQFPDLHSELNLSSLELGDSALYFCASSETGGFSEQFFGPGTRLTVL.

This clone came up a few times. The chain uses TRBV10-2 and TRBJ1-1; tentatively, D is TRBD1 (6 bases). The germline V and J ends were trimmed by 8 bases and 10 bases, with 14 bases remaining between them. The CDR3 is 11 residues long. Germline CDR1 WSHSY, CDR2 SAAADI. The DNA of the CDR3 is TGCGCCAGCTCCGGGGAGGGGGGAGCTTTCTTT. Its translation is CASSGEGGAFF.

The J gene is TRBJ2-7, the V gene TRBV11-2, with 9 bases that match TRBD1. The germline V gene encodes CDR1 SGHAT and CDR2 FQNNGV. V shed 4 bases, J shed 3 bases, and the junction held 13 bases outside the gene matches. The CDR3 is 17 residues long. The CDR3 DNA follows: TGTGCCAGCAGCTACCTTCGCCACCGGGACAGGGACTACGAGCAGTACTTC. Its translation: CASSYLRHRDRDYEQYF.

The V call is TRBV6-5, the J call TRBJ1-2; TRBD1 is a possible D gene (5 bases). The CDR3 extends over 15 amino acids. Deletions cut 6 bases from V and 9 bases from J, with 23 bases between. Germline assignment: CDR1 MNHEY and CDR2 SVGAGI. The CDR3 region is CASSPRATGDGSYTF. CDR3 DNA: TGTGCCAGCAGCCCTCGGGCAACAGGCGATGGAAGCTACACCTTC.

The CDR3 sequence is CASSRPGGLTDTQYF. CDR3 DNA: TGTGCCAGCAGCCGACCGGGGGGGCTCACAGATACGCAGTATTTT. This sequence joins TRBV11-2 and TRBJ2-3; 8 nucleotides match TRBD2. J lost 2 bases, V lost 5 bases, and 6 bases had no gene match. This CDR3 contains 15 residues. The germline CDR1 and CDR2 sequences are SGHAT and FQNNGV.

This clone occurred a few times. The chain links TRBV7-6 to TRBJ1-1; TRBD1 matches 12 bases. V lost 10 bases, J lost 0 bases, and 12 bases stayed unmatched. This CDR3 is built from 17 residues. Germline loops: CDR1 SGHVS, CDR2 FNYEAQ. The CDR3 loop is CATAPGTGGLMNTEAFF. The CDR3 coding sequence is TGTGCCACCGCCCCCGGGACAGGGGGCCTGATGAACACTGAAGCTTTCTTT.

V gene TRBV7-3 combines with J gene TRBJ2-7; D not resolved. Trimming shortened V by 5 bases and J by 4 bases, and 15 bases separated the two germline ends. Germline loops: CDR1 SGHTA, CDR2 FQGTGA. There are 14 residues in the CDR3. The CDR3 DNA follows: TGTGCCAGCAGCAAGAGTCTGGCAGGATACGAGCAGTACTTC. This codes for CASSKSLAGYEQYF.

Details on this clone: Other DNA sequences of this sample code for an identical CDR3. The chain has TRBV27 and TRBJ1-5, with TRBD1 matching 7 bases. The CDR3 spans 14 residues. The germline V gene has CDR1 MNHEY and CDR2 SMNVEV (reference sequence). J gave up 0 bases and V 5 bases, and 1 base lay outside the gene matches. In nucleotides, the CDR3 is TGTGCCAGCAGTACAGGGGTTAGCAATCAGCCCCAGCATTTT. This encodes CASSTGVSNQPQHF.

This chain connects TRBV18 to TRBJ2-2; TRBD2 matches 11 bases. The J segment lost 1 base and the V segment lost 3 bases, leaving 1 base of the junction unmatched. Per the germline V gene, CDR1 is KGHSH and CDR2 is LQKENI. The length of the CDR3 is 16 residues. The CDR3 bases are TGTGCCAGCTCACCTGGACTAGCGGGGAACACCGGGGAGCTGTTTTTT. Translation: CASSPGLAGNTGELFF.

The chain combines TRBV6-1 with TRBJ2-2, with D uncertain. Per the germline V gene, CDR1 is MNHNS and CDR2 is SASEGT. This CDR3 comprises 14 residues. V lost 7 bases and J lost 0, with 9 bases in between. In DNA, the CDR3 is TGTGCCAGCAAAGGCCAGGCGAACACCGGGGAGCTGTTTTTT. It is translated as CASKGQANTGELFF.

A note on this clone: Other nucleotide sequences in the sample specify the same CDR3. The chain combines TRBV18 with TRBJ2-5; 8 bases map to TRBD1. The junction had 2 bases not matched to a gene; V was cut back by 3 bases and J by 5 bases. Germline CDR1 is KGHSH and CDR2 is LQKENI. The CDR3 consists of 13 residues. This chain's CDR3 is CASSPGQGETQYF. The DNA of the CDR3 is TGTGCCAGCTCACCTGGACAGGGTGAGACCCAGTACTTC.

The chain uses TRBV27 and TRBJ1-2, with a weak D call TRBD1 (6 bases). CDR3 length: 14 amino acids. The germline gives CDR1 MNHEY, CDR2 SMNVEV (reference sequence). Trimming took off 6 bases at V and 5 bases at J, with 16 bases between the two ends. The CDR3 spells CASSRGQRRYGYTF. The CDR3 DNA is TGTGCCAGCAGCCGCGGACAGAGGCGGTATGGCTACACCTTC.

The CDR3: CASSLRREMNTEAFF. Here the CDR3 DNA reads TGTGCCAGCAGCTTAAGACGGGAGATGAACACTGAAGCTTTCTTT. The rearrangement joins TRBV7-8 to TRBJ1-1; no clear D. The germline CDR1 and CDR2 sequences are SGHVS and FQNEAQ. This CDR3 is 15 amino acids long. Trimming stripped 2 bases from V and 0 bases from J, with 10 bases between.

The rearrangement uses TRBV5-6 and TRBJ1-2, with 10 bases identical to TRBD1. V lost 4 bases, J lost 5 bases, and 11 bases stayed unmatched. Germline V gene data show CDR1 as SGHDT and CDR2 as YYEEEE. The CDR3 is 16 amino acids. CDR3 residues: CASSVGQGLGFYGYTF. The CDR3 DNA reads TGTGCCAGCAGCGTGGGACAGGGGTTAGGCTTTTATGGCTACACCTTC.